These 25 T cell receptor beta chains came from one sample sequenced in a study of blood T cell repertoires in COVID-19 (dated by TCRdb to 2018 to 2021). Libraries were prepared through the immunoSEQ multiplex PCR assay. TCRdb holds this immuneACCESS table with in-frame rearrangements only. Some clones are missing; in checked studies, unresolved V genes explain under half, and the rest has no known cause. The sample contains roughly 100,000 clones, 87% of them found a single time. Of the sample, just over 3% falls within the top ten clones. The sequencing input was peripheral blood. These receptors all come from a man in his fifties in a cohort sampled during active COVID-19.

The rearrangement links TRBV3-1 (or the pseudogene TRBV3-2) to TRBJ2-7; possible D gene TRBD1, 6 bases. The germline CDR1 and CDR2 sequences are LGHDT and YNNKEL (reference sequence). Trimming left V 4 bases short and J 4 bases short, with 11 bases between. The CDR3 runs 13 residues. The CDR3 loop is CASSPGQPYEQYF. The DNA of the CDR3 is TGTGCCAGCAGCCCCGGACAGCCATACGAGCAGTACTTC.

CDR3 in DNA: TGTGCCAGCAGCTCTTGGCAGGGGGCCGAGGGCTACACCTTC. Translated, it gives CASSSWQGAEGYTF. V is TRBV7-2 and J is TRBJ1-2; 8 positions agree with TRBD1. The germline CDR1 and CDR2 sequences are SGHTA and FQGNSA. V was pared by 4 bases and J by 8 bases, with 9 bases of the junction left unmatched. The CDR3 totals 14 residues.

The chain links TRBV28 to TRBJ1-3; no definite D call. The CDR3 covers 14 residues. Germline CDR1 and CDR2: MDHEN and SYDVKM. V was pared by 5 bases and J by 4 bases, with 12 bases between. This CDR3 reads CASSLPGQGNTIYF. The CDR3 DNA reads TGTGCCAGCAGTCTTCCTGGCCAAGGAAACACCATATATTTT.

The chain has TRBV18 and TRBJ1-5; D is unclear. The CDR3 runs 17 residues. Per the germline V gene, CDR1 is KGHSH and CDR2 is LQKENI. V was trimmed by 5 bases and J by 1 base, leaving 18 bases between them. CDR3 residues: CASSTNPPSGSNQPQHF. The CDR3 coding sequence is TGTGCCAGCTCAACAAACCCCCCGTCGGGAAGCAATCAGCCCCAGCATTTT.

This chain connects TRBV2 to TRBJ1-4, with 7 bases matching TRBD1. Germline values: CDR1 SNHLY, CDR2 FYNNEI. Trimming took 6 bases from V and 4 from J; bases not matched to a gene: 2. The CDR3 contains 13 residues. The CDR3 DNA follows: TGTGCCAGCAGGGGGGACAGTAATGAAAAACTGTTTTTT. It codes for CASRGDSNEKLFF.

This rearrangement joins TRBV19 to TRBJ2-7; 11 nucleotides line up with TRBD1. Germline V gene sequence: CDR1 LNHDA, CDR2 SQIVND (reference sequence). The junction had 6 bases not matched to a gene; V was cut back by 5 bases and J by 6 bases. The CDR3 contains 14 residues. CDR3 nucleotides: TGTGCCAGTAGTGCGCCCGGGACAGGGGGCGAGCAGTACTTC. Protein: CASSAPGTGGEQYF.

CDR3 amino acids: CASTSGAGANVLTF. The CDR3 DNA follows: TGTGCCAGCACATCCGGAGCTGGGGCCAACGTCCTGACTTTC. This chain connects TRBV27 to TRBJ2-6; D gene unclear. Germline CDR1 MNHEY, CDR2 SMNVEV (reference sequence). The V and J ends lost 7 bases and 2 bases respectively, with 9 bases between them. CDR3 length: 14 amino acids.

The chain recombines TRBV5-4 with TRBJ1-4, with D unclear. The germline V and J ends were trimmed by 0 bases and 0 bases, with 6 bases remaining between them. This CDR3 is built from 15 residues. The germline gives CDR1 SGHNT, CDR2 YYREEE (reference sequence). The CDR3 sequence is CASSLEPATNEKLFF. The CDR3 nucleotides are TGTGCCAGCAGCTTGGAGCCTGCAACTAATGAAAAACTGTTTTTT.

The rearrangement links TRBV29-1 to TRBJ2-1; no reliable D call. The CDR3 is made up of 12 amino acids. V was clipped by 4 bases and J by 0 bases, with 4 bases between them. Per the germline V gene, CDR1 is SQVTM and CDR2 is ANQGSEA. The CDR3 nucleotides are TGCAGCGTTGGGAGCTCCTACAATGAGCAGTTCTTC. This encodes CSVGSSYNEQFF.

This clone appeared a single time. CDR3 DNA sequence: TGTGCCAGCCAGGATGCAAACTCCTACGAGCAGTACTTC. Protein sequence: CASQDANSYEQYF. J is TRBJ2-7 and V is TRBV14; unclear D gene. V was shortened by 8 bases and J by 0 bases, with 11 bases between the two germline ends. CDR1 and CDR2 from the germline V gene are SGHDN and FVKESK. The CDR3 has 13 amino acids.

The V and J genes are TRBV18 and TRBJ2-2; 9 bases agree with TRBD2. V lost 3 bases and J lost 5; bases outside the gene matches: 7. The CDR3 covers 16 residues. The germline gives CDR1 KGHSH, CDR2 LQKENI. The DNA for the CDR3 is TGTGCCAGCTCACCTCCAAGGACTAGCGCGACCGGGGAGCTGTTTTTT. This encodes CASSPPRTSATGELFF.

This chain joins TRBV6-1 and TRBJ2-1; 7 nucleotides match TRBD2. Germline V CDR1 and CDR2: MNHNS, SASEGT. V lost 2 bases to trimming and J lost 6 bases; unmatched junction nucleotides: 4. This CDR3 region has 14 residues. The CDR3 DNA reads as TGTGCCAGCAGTGAAAGCGGGGCGGGCAATGAGCAGTTCTTC. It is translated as CASSESGAGNEQFF.

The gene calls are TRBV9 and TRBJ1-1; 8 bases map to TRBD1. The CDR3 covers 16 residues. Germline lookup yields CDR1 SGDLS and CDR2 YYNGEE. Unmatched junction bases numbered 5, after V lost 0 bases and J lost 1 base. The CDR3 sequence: CASSVGPQGANTEAFF. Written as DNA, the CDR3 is TGTGCCAGCAGCGTAGGGCCCCAGGGGGCGAACACTGAAGCTTTCTTT.

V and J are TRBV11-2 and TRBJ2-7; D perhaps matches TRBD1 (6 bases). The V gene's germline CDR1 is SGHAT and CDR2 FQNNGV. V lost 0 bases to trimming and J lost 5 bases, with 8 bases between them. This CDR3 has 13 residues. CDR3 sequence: CASSLDRTDEQYF. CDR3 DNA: TGTGCCAGCAGCTTAGATAGGACAGACGAGCAGTACTTC.

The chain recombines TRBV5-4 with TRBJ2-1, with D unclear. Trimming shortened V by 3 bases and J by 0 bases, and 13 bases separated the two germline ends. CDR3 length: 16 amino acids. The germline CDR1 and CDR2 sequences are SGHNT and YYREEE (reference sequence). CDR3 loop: CASSSTGQTSYNEQFF. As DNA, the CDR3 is TGTGCCAGCAGCTCCACCGGTCAAACCTCCTACAATGAGCAGTTCTTC.

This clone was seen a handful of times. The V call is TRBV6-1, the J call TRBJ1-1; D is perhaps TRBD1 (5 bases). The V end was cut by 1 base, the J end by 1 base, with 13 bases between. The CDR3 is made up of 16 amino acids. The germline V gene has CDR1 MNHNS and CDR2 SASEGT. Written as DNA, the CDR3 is TGTGCCAGCAGTGAAGTATGGACAACCTCGAACACTGAAGCTTTCTTT. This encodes CASSEVWTTSNTEAFF.

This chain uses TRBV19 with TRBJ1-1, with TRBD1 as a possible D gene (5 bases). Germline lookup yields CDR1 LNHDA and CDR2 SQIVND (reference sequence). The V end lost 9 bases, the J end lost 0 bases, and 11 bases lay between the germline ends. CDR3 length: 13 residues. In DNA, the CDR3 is TGTGCCAGCCGACAGAGTTTGAACACTGAAGCTTTCTTT. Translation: CASRQSLNTEAFF.

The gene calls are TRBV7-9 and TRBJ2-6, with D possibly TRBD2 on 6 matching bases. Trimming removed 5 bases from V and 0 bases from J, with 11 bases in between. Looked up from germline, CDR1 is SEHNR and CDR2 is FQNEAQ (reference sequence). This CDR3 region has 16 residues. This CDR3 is CASSPWRGSGANVLTF. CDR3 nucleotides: TGTGCCAGCAGCCCCTGGAGGGGCTCTGGGGCCAACGTCCTGACTTTC. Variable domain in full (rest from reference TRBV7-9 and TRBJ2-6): DTGVSQNPRHKITKRGQNVTFRCDPISEHNRLYWYRQTLGQGPEFLTYFQNEAQLEKSRLLSDRFSAERPKGSFSTLEIQRTEQGDSAMYLCASSPWRGSGANVLTFGAGSRLTVL.

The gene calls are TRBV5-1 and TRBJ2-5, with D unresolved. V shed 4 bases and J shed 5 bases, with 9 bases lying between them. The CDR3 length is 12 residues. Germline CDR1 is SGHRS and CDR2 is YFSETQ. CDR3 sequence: CASSPAGETQYF. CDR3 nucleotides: TGCGCCAGCAGCCCGGCCGGGGAGACCCAGTACTTC. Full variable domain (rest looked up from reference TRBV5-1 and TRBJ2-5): KAGVTQTPRYLIKTRGQQVTLSCSPISGHRSVSWYQQTPGQGLQFLFEYFSETQRNKGNFPGRFSGRQFSNSRSEMNVSTLELGDSALYLCASSPAGETQYFGPGTRLLVL.

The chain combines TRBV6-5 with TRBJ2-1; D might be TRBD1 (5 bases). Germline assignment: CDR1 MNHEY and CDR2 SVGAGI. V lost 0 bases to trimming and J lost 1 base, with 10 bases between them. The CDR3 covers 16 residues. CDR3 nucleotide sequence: TGTGCCAGCAGTTACTCGGGCAGGGCTTCCTACAATGAGCAGTTCTTC. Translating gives CASSYSGRASYNEQFF.

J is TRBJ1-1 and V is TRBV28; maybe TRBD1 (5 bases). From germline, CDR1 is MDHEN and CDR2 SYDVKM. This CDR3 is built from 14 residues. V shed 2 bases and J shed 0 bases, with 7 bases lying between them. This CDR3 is CASSLVTVNTEAFF. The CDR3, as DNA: TGTGCCAGCAGTTTAGTGACAGTGAACACTGAAGCTTTCTTT.

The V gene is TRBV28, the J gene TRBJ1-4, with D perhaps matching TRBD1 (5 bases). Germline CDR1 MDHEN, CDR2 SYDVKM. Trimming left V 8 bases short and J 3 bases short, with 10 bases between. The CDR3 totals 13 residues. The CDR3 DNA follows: TGTGCCAGCCTCGACAGTTCTAATGAAAAACTGTTTTTT. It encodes CASLDSSNEKLFF.

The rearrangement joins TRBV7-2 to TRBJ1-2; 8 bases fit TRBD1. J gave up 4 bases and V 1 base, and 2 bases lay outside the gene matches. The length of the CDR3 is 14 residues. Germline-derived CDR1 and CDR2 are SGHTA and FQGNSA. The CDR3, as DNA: TGTGCCAGCAGCTTAGGGACAGGGATCTATGGCTACACCTTC. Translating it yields CASSLGTGIYGYTF.

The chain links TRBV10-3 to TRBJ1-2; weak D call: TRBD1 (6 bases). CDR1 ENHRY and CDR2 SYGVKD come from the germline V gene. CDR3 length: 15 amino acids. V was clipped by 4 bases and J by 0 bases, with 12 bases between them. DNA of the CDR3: TGTGCCATCAGTGTAGACAGGCCTACTAACTATGGCTACACCTTC. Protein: CAISVDRPTNYGYTF.

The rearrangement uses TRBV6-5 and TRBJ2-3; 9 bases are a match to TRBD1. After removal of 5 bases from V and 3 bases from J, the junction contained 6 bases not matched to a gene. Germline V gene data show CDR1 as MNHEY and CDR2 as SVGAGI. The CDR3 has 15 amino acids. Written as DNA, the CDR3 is TGTGCCAGCAGTCCCGGGACAGGGTCTACAGATACGCAGTATTTT. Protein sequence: CASSPGTGSTDTQYF.